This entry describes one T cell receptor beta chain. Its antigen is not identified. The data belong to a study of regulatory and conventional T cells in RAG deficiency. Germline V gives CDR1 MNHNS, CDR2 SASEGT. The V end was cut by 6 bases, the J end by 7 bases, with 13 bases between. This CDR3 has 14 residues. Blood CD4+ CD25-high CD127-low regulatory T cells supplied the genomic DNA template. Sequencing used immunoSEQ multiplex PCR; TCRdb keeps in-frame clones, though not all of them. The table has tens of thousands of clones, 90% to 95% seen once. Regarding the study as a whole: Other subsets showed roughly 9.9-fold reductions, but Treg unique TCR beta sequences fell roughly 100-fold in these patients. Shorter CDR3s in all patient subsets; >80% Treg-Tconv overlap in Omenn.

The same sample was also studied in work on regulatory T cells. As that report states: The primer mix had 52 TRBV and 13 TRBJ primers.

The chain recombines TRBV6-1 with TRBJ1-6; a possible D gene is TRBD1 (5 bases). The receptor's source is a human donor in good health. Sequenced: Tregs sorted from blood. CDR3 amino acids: CASSAGAGNSPLHF. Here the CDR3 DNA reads TGTGCCAGCAGCGCCGGGGCGGGGAATTCACCCCTCCACTTT.